This TCR beta chain was found in a study of tumor and adjacent non-tumor tissue in lung cancer. Study at large: Patients comprised 12 adenocarcinoma, a couple of squamous cell carcinoma and 1 small cell lung cancer.

The CDR3 extends over 14 amino acids. The germline V gene encodes CDR1 DFQATT and CDR2 SNEGSKA (reference sequence). RNA was extracted from bulk tissue without any cell sorting. Distant lung tissue was collected more than 3 cm away from the tumor edge. A modified ARM-PCR protocol with three rounds of nested PCR amplified TCRbeta. TCRdb redid the calling of the multiplex PCR reads with MiXCR, one entry per CDR3 protein. The repertoire consists of around 82,000 distinct CDR3 sequences, with approximately 78% occurring once and the leading ten covering about half. This clonotype was seen more than once but under ten times. It may be a read error: a sequence one base away is much more abundant.

This TCR was recovered from a man in his sixties with non-small cell lung cancer. The sample consisted of distant non-tumor lung tissue. The chain combines TRBV20-1 with TRBJ2-7; TRBD1 might be the D (6 bases). CDR3 DNA sequence: TGCAGTGCTAGTAAGGGACACAACTCCTACGAGCGGTACTTC. This sequence encodes CSASKGHNSYERYF.